Following are 6 T cell receptor beta chains from one sample sequenced in a study of vaccination and CD4 T cells after COVID-19. Scientists ran DNA taken from cultured CD4+ T cells through the Oncomine TCR Beta short-read assay for sequencing. Genomic DNA was isolated from cultured CD4+ T cells. Using its own MiXCR run on the PCR reads, TCRdb lists one record per CDR3 protein. Of 8,500 to 9,500 distinct CDR3 sequences in the sample, around two fifths were seen once. Treatment specified: approximately 10-day PBMC culture with coronavirus spike peptide pools or control peptides (ViraFEST assay). Those CD4+ T cells from the unexposed donor predate the COVID-19 pandemic (2011-2018). Their antigens are not known. Sequencing was carried out using CD4+ T cells from blood, cultured in vitro. The receptors originated from a human donor in good health.

In this sample, this clonotype turned up a few times. The chain couples TRBV20-1 to TRBJ2-1; 12 bases map to TRBD2. Losses at the gene ends were 5 bases for V and 9 bases for J; bases not matched to a gene: 11. This CDR3 region has 15 residues. CDR1 is DFQATT and CDR2 is SNEGSKA in the germline V gene (reference sequence). The DNA of the CDR3 is TGCAGTGCTCCAGACCTAGCGGGAGGGCCTGGTGAGCAGTTCTTC. Protein sequence: CSAPDLAGGPGEQFF.

This chain links TRBV6-5 with TRBJ2-3; D is unclear. The CDR3 is made up of 14 amino acids. Trimming pared 2 bases from V and 6 bases from J, leaving 12 bases between. The germline V gene encodes CDR1 MNHEY and CDR2 SVGAGI. This chain's CDR3 is CASSYIAATDTQYF. The DNA of the CDR3 is TGTGCCAGCAGTTACATAGCCGCCACGGATACGCAGTATTTT.

This clonotype occurred a few times. J is TRBJ1-2 and V is TRBV7-4; no firm D call. Per germline, CDR1 SGHVT and CDR2 SQSDAQ. This CDR3 is built from 13 residues. Between the trimmed V and J ends, which lost 5 bases and 8 bases, there was a span of 15 bases. DNA for the CDR3: TGTGCCAGCAGCGTAGAGGGAGGGTTGGGCTACACCTTC. Translation gives CASSVEGGLGYTF. Full variable domain (missing parts from reference TRBV7-4 and TRBJ1-2): GAGVSQSPRYKVAKRGRDVALRCDSISGHVTLYWYRQTLGQGSEVLTYSQSDAQRDKSGRPSGRFSAERPERSVSTLKIQRTEQGDSAVYLCASSVEGGLGYTFGSGTRLTVV.

The rearrangement uses TRBV7-2 and TRBJ2-7; no firm D call. The CDR3 extends over 14 amino acids. V dropped 8 bases and J dropped 0 bases, with 14 bases sitting between them. Germline values: CDR1 SGHTA, CDR2 FQGNSA. The DNA for the CDR3 is TGTGCCAGCTATGCCGGATCAAGCTCCTACGAGCAGTACTTC. Translated: CASYAGSSSYEQYF.

This clonotype was counted only a few times. V is TRBV7-2 and J is TRBJ2-3; 7 nucleotides match TRBD2. Germline-derived CDR1 and CDR2 are SGHTA and FQGNSA. J was trimmed by 5 bases and V by 8 bases; bases with no gene match: 7. This CDR3 has 13 amino acids. This chain's CDR3 is CASGRELEDTQYF. CDR3 in DNA: TGTGCCAGCGGGCGGGAGTTAGAAGATACGCAGTATTTT. The full variable domain, in which reference TRBV7-2 and TRBJ2-3 provide the parts outside the CDR3, is GAGVSQSPSNKVTEKGKDVELRCDPISGHTALYWYRQSLGQGLEFLIYFQGNSAPDKSGLPSDRFSAERTGGSVSTLTIQRTQQEDSAVYLCASGRELEDTQYFGPGTRLTVL.

This chain joins TRBV28 and TRBJ2-1; no reliable D call. Germline V gene lookup returns CDR1 MDHEN and CDR2 SYDVKM. This CDR3 contains 15 residues. V lost 5 bases to trimming and J lost 2 bases, with 13 bases between them. CDR3 bases: TGTGCCAGCAGTCTCCCGCAGACACCCTACAATGAGCAGTTCTTC. It translates to CASSLPQTPYNEQFF.